This TCR beta chain is drawn from a study of blood T cell repertoires in COVID-19 (dated by TCRdb to 2019 to 2021). In terms of the full investigation: Collaborator samples came from the United States, Italy and Spain and covered acute and convalescent phases of COVID-19. The prospective study material was composed of cDNA or gDNA derived from T cells, B-cell-depleted T cells, or PBMCs. The dataset comprised deeply sampled blood TCRbeta repertoires from subjects exposed to, actively infected with, or recovered from COVID-19. The repertoires were made available in a free public database intended to serve as a resource for research on the immune response to SARS-CoV-2. Samples were obtained from the ongoing ImmuneRACE study (first 160 participants) and from over 1,000 subjects provided by 6 global collaborators. The sample metadata nearly always contained a de-identified subject ID, COVID-19 status, age in years and sex. HLA class I and class II types, where available, came from metadata supplied by the sample provider rather than from assay-based typing. Results and caveats for the whole study, not just this receptor: The amount of clinical and demographic metadata varied by source and participant and was provided uncurated.

Each collaborating institution followed its own protocols to collect whole blood in K2EDTA tubes. For TCRbeta analysis, collaborator samples were shipped as frozen whole blood, as isolated PBMCs, or as DNA extracted from either sample type. Concerning this clone: This clone's antigen is unknown. Base qualities are not at hand, and no much larger clone is one base apart.

TCRbeta CDR3 regions were amplified from genomic DNA using the immunoSEQ Assay, a bias-controlled multiplex PCR. In the authors' own workflow: Within the assay, amplification of reference gene primers was used to estimate how many nucleated cells each sample contained. To quantify the absolute abundance of each unique TCRbeta CDR3 rearrangement, sequence reads were collapsed and filtered. Productive Simpson clonality was computed per sample as the square root of Simpson's diversity index over productive rearrangements. The clones in this table, taken by TCRdb from immuneACCESS, are in-frame only. Not every clone is retained; where verified, under half of the shortfall comes from an unresolved V gene, and the cause of the rest is unknown. For V, J and clone size, that table is used; D and trimming come from the DNA. The sample table lists about 55,000 clones, around 85% of them with a count of one. The top ten hold roughly 16% of the sample.

Sequencing input: peripheral blood. The source is a human donor in a cohort sampled during active COVID-19.

CDR3 sequence: CASSLGDSLNTEAFF. The sequenced DNA: TGTGCCAGCAGTCTGGGGGACAGTCTGAACACTGAAGCTTTCTTT. The sequence links TRBV27 to TRBJ1-1; 7 of the junction bases match TRBD1. According to the germline V gene (reference sequence), CDR1 reads MNHEY and CDR2 reads SMNVEV. Taken from cysteine to phenylalanine, the CDR3 has 15 residues. Just the 45-base CDR3 DNA is kept, in frame starting at base 1. Trimming removed 5 bases from V and 0 bases from J; the gene matches leave 6 bases unexplained.